This TCR beta chain stems from a study of response to subunit inactivated influenza vaccine. The study's findings and limits: Each seasonal flu vaccination may recruit only limited new T cells, authors suggested.

The ends were cut back, 6 bases at V and 15 bases at J, with 18 bases in the middle. Germline CDR1 SGHTA, CDR2 FQGTGA. The length of the CDR3 is 12 residues. In this sample, this clonotype turned up a few times. Antigen specificity is unknown. TCRdb called the RT-PCR reads again in MiXCR, with one record for every CDR3 protein. The data contain about 620,000 distinct CDR3 sequences, 10% to 15% of them seen just once; the ten biggest clones take up roughly 10%. The chain carries TRBV7-3 and TRBJ2-1, with D perhaps matching TRBD1 or TRBD2 (5 bases each). This TCR came from a man aged 50-59 years who received an inactivated influenza vaccine. Source: PBMCs from blood, taken on the day of vaccination. CDR3 sequence: CASSKAGTSLFF. DNA for the CDR3: TGTGCCAGCAGTAAGGCCGGGACCTCGTTGTTCTTC.